Below, one T cell receptor beta chain is given with its context. Its antigen is unidentified. Trimming removed 3 bases at V and 0 bases at J, with 6 bases between. Germline lookup yields CDR1 SGHNT and CDR2 YENEEA. The CDR3 loop spans 13 amino acids. This specimen comes from a study of T cell responses to AZD1222 COVID-19 vaccine. Whole-study findings and limits: Donor demographics were predominantly white British with a female majority; clonal diversity may be underestimated. A reported finding is that nearly half of spike-specific TCRs target unmutated variant regions. Increased Spike-specific TCR breadth and depth were observed after two AZD1222 doses. There were vaccine-associated CD4 TCRs across spike, dominant at 160-218 and 743-854.

Sequencing used immunoSEQ multiplex PCR; TCRdb keeps in-frame clones, though not all of them. Of about 81,000 clones listed, under 95% are singletons. The chain is built from TRBV11-3 and TRBJ2-7; D is unclear. The sequence came from an adult who received the AZD1222 COVID-19 vaccine. The sample was peripheral blood, taken 28 days after the second AZD1222 dose. CDR3: CASSLGSSYEQYF. The CDR3 DNA reads TGTGCCAGCAGCTTGGGAAGCTCCTACGAGCAGTACTTC.